These T cell receptor beta chains were read from a single sample in a study of blood T cells in healthy people across ages. From the 5' RACE reads, TCRdb called clonotypes with MiXCR, one entry per CDR3 protein. The sample carries about 1.8 million distinct CDR3 sequences, about 50% recorded once. The sample consisted of blood. All receptors derive from a woman between 40 and 50 years old in good health. Both conserved end residues are part of each CDR3. The order of the fields is clone size, V gene, J gene, CDR3 protein. Part of the rows lack a size; the others show once, few, many or a class for expanded clones.

clone size: .
V gene: TRBV18
J gene: TRBJ1-2
CDR3 protein: CASSPKGWHGYTF

clone size: .
V gene: TRBV7-2
J gene: TRBJ2-1
CDR3 protein: CASSPRGGDNEQFF

clone size: .
V gene: TRBV20-1
J gene: TRBJ2-5
CDR3 protein: CSARRIYNEQYF

clone size: .
V gene: TRBV4-3
J gene: TRBJ1-1
CDR3 protein: CASSQDAAGGTEAFF

clone size: .
V gene: TRBV12-3/TRBV12-4
J gene: TRBJ2-3
CDR3 protein: CASTPIGVRTDTQYF

clone size: .
V gene: TRBV28
J gene: TRBJ1-6
CDR3 protein: CASSVIQSSYNSPLHF

clone size: .
V gene: TRBV20-1
J gene: TRBJ2-5
CDR3 protein: CSANRLAGAETQYF

clone size: .
V gene: TRBV7-2
J gene: TRBJ2-6
CDR3 protein: CASSWGRWGPSSGANVLTF

clone size: .
V gene: TRBV2
J gene: TRBJ2-5
CDR3 protein: CASRDNLLLGYF

clone size: .
V gene: TRBV15
J gene: TRBJ2-1
CDR3 protein: CATSRAGTGTYEQFF

clone size: .
V gene: TRBV20-1
J gene: TRBJ2-2
CDR3 protein: CSAGGTSGGNTGELFF

clone size: once
V gene: TRBV6-6
J gene: TRBJ2-1
CDR3 protein: CASSYERTSMDEQFF

clone size: few
V gene: TRBV19
J gene: TRBJ2-1
CDR3 protein: CASSVAGPNEQFF

clone size: few
V gene: TRBV20-1
J gene: TRBJ2-1
CDR3 protein: CSAGRGRLYNEQFF

clone size: few
V gene: TRBV12-3/TRBV12-4
J gene: TRBJ2-1
CDR3 protein: CASTFSWGNEQFF

clone size: few
V gene: TRBV20-1
J gene: TRBJ1-2
CDR3 protein: CSARDLRGTGGVYGYTF

clone size: .
V gene: TRBV27
J gene: TRBJ2-1
CDR3 protein: CASRKSAGVSYNEQFF

clone size: .
V gene: TRBV29-1
J gene: TRBJ2-7
CDR3 protein: CSVAGLAGGFGANEQYF

clone size: few
V gene: TRBV20-1
J gene: TRBJ2-4
CDR3 protein: CSAREPGSIQYF

clone size: many
V gene: TRBV7-2
J gene: TRBJ2-5
CDR3 protein: CASSPRGAEKTQYF